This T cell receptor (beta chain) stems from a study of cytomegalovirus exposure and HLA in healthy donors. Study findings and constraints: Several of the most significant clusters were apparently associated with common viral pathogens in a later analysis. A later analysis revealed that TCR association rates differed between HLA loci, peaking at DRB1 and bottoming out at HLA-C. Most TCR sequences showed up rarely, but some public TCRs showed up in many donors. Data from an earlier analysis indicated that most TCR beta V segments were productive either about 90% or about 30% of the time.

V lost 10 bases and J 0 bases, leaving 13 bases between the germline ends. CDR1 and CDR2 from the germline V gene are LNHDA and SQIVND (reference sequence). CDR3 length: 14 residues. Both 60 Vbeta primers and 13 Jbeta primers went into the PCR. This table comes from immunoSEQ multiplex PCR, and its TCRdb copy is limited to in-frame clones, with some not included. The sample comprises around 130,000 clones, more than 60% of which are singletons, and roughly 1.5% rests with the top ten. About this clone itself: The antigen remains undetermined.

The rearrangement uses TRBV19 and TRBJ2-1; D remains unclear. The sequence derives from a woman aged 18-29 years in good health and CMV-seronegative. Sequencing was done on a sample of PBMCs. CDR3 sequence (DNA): TGTGCCACCGGGTCTAAGAGCTCCTACAATGAGCAGTTCTTC. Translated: CATGSKSSYNEQFF. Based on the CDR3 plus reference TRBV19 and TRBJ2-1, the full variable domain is DGGITQSPKYLFRKEGQNVTLSCEQNLNHDAMYWYRQDPGQGLRLIYYSQIVNDFQKGDIAEGYSVSREKKESFPLTVTSAQKNPTAFYLCATGSKSSYNEQFFGPGTRLTVL.